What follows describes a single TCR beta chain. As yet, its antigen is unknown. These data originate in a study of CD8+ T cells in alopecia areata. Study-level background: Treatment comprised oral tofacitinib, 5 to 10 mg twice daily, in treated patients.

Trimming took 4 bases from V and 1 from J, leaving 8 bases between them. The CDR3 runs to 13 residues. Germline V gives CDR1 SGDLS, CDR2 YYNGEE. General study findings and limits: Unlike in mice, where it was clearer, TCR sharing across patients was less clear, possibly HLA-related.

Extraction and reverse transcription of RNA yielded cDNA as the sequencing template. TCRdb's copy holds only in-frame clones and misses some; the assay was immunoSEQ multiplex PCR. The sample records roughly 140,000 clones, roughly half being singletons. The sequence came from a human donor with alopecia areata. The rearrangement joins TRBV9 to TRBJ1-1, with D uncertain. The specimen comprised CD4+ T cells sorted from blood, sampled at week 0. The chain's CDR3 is CASSPAGNTEAFF. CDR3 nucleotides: TGTGCCAGCAGCCCCGCCGGGAACACTGAAGCTTTCTTT.